These T cell receptor beta chains were read from a single sample in a study of cytomegalovirus exposure and HLA in healthy donors. Libraries were prepared by immunoSEQ multiplex PCR; TCRdb keeps only in-frame clonotypes and omits some of them. The sample shows about 150,000 clones, over 80% of them seen only once. Material: PBMCs. The receptors here all came from a boy aged 2 to 10 in good health and CMV-seronegative. CDR3s include the opening cysteine and the closing phenylalanine or tryptophan. D genes are given only for firm matches. The size entry is marked missing in some rows and otherwise reads once, few, many or a size class.

v_gene	j_gene	abundance	d_gene	CDR3nt	CDR3aa
TRBV27	TRBJ1-1	.	TRBD1	TGTGCCAGCAGCGACAGGGACTCGAACACTGAAGCTTTCTTT	CASSDRDSNTEAFF
TRBV6-6	TRBJ2-2	.	TRBD1	TGTGCCAGCAGTCGGGACAGGGGGCTAACCGGGGAGCTGTTTTTT	CASSRDRGLTGELFF
TRBV12-5	TRBJ2-3	once	TRBD1	TGTGCTAGTGGTTTGACTTTGACAGGGCCCACAGATACGCAGTATTTT	CASGLTLTGPTDTQYF
TRBV5-6	TRBJ1-4	once	TRBD1	TGTGCCAGCAGCTCTACAGGGGCGAGTAATGAAAAACTGTTTTTT	CASSSTGASNEKLFF
TRBV28	TRBJ1-2	.	TRBD1	TGTGCCAGCAGCCAGACAGGGGGGGATGGCTACACCTTC	CASSQTGGDGYTF
TRBV9	TRBJ1-4	few	TRBD1	TGTGCCAGCAGCCCCGAGGACAGGGAAGAAGAAAAACTGTTTTTT	CASSPEDREEEKLFF
TRBV6-6	TRBJ1-1	.	.	TGTGCCAGCAGGAGGGCGGGGAACACTGAAGCTTTCTTT	CASRRAGNTEAFF
TRBV9	TRBJ2-2	few	TRBD2	TGTGCCAGCAGCGTCCGACTAGCCTCTGGCACCGGGGAGCTGTTTTTT	CASSVRLASGTGELFF
TRBV5-6	TRBJ1-4	few	.	TGTGCCAGCGAAGGGGGAAGCGAAAAACTGTTTTTT	CASEGGSEKLFF
TRBV9	TRBJ2-2	.	.	TGTGCCAGCAGCGTCCAGGGTGCGAACACCGGGGAGCTGTTTTTT	CASSVQGANTGELFF
TRBV7-9	TRBJ2-2	.	.	TGTGCCAGCAGCACTACTATCGTAGGGGCCGGGGAGCTGTTTTTT	CASSTTIVGAGELFF
TRBV6-6	TRBJ1-2	.	TRBD1	TGTGCCAGCAGTCAGACAGGGTCCAACTATGGCTACACCTTC	CASSQTGSNYGYTF
TRBV12-1	TRBJ1-1	.	.	TGTGCCAGCAGCTTTGTGACAGGGTTAAACACTGAAGCTTTCTTT	CASSFVTGLNTEAFF
TRBV9	TRBJ1-1	.	.	TGTGCCAGCAGCGTAGTCACAAACATGAACACTGAAGCTTTCTTT	CASSVVTNMNTEAFF
TRBV5-1	TRBJ2-2	few	TRBD2	TGCGCCAGCAGCTGGACTAGCGGGGGGTCGGGGACCGGGGAGCTGTTTTTT	CASSWTSGGSGTGELFF
TRBV29-1	TRBJ2-3	.	TRBD2	TGCAGCGCCCTCGGGACTAGCGGGGTTTTGACAGATACGCAGTATTTT	CSALGTSGVLTDTQYF
TRBV29-1	TRBJ2-1	.	.	TGCAGCGCACGACGAGGGGGGGCTGGGAATGAGCAGTTCTTC	CSARRGGAGNEQFF
TRBV7-2	TRBJ2-5	.	TRBD2	TGTGCCAGCAGCTTACAAGTCCTAGCGGAAAGGGGGACCCAGTACTTC	CASSLQVLAERGTQYF
TRBV4-3	TRBJ1-3	.	TRBD1	TGCGCCAGCAGCCAAGATCTGCTGGGACAGGGCTCTGGAAACACCATATATTTT	CASSQDLLGQGSGNTIYF
TRBV7-9	TRBJ2-5	.	TRBD2	TGTGCCAGCAGCTTACTAGCGGGAGGGGGACAAGAGACCCAGTACTTC	CASSLLAGGGQETQYF
TRBV5-5	TRBJ2-1	.	TRBD2	TGTGCCAGCAGCTTACGTGGCCTGGTTGGCCTAGCGGGGGTTCATGAGCAGTTCTTC	CASSLRGLVGLAGVHEQFF
TRBV2	TRBJ2-5	.	TRBD1	TGTGCCAGCAGAACCGGACAGGGGGATCGAGAGACCCAGTACTTC	CASRTGQGDRETQYF
TRBV28	TRBJ2-3	.	.	TGTGCCAGCTCCCTAGGCGTAGGAGATACGCAGTATTTT	CASSLGVGDTQYF
TRBV29-1	TRBJ1-2	once	.	TGCAGCGTTTGGCAGGGTCTTATAGGCTACACCTTC	CSVWQGLIGYTF
TRBV5-3	TRBJ2-2	.	TRBD2	TGTGCCAGAAGCTACCCTCGACTAGCGGGTAACACCGGGGAGCTGTTTTTT	CARSYPRLAGNTGELFF
TRBV5-6	TRBJ1-2	.	.	TGTGCCAGCAGCCCGCGGGGGACCTATGGCTACACCTTC	CASSPRGTYGYTF
TRBV11-2	TRBJ2-1	.	TRBD2	TGTGCCACCGCGCTAGCGGGGAACTACAGTGAGCAGTTCTTC	CATALAGNYSEQFF
TRBV11-2	TRBJ1-1	.	TRBD1	TGTGCCAGCAGATTCAGGGGGCCGGGCACTGAAGCTTTCTTT	CASRFRGPGTEAFF
TRBV5-1	TRBJ2-1	.	TRBD2	TGCGCCAGCAGCCCCGGGACTAGTGGTCGCAATGAGCAGTTCTTC	CASSPGTSGRNEQFF
TRBV6-1	TRBJ1-1	few	.	TGTGCCAGCAGTGAAATGAGCGCGGAAGCTTTCTTT	CASSEMSAEAFF
TRBV27	TRBJ2-4	.	.	TGTGCCAGCACCCGAGGGGGGGAGAACGCCAAAAACATTCAGTACTTC	CASTRGGENAKNIQYF
TRBV6-1	TRBJ2-3	.	TRBD2	TGTGCCAGCAGTCCCAGCGGGAGAGAGGCAGATACGCAGTATTTT	CASSPSGREADTQYF
TRBV5-6	TRBJ2-1	.	TRBD1	TGTGCCAGCAGCTTGGTCCGGGACAGGGGCGCCCATGAGCAGTTCTTC	CASSLVRDRGAHEQFF
TRBV19	TRBJ2-1	.	.	TGTGCCAGTAGTATTACGCGGAATGAGCAGTTCTTC	CASSITRNEQFF
TRBV5-1	TRBJ1-2	.	.	TGCGCCAGCAGCCCGACAAGCATTGGTATATCCTATGGCTACACCTTC	CASSPTSIGISYGYTF
TRBV5-6	TRBJ1-2	few	.	TGTGCCAGCAGCTTGGCCAGGATTAGCAGGGCGGACTATGGCTACACCTTC	CASSLARISRADYGYTF
TRBV19	TRBJ1-5	.	.	TGTGCCAGTAGTATCTCTGGAGATAGCAATCAGCCCCAGCATTTT	CASSISGDSNQPQHF
TRBV6-6	TRBJ2-5	.	TRBD2	TGTGCCAGCAGTTACCAAGCTAGCGGGGGCTTAGAGACCCAGTACTTC	CASSYQASGGLETQYF
TRBV11-2	TRBJ2-1	once	TRBD2	TGTGCCAGCAGCCCGGGGACTAGCGTTCTTAATGAGCAGTTCTTC	CASSPGTSVLNEQFF